The 27 T cell receptor beta chains in this list originate from one sample, sequenced in a study of human T cells and chemical hapten exposure. The time point here: patch test 3, about 24 weeks after DPC sensitization. Treatment meaning: therapeutic diphenylcyclopropenone sensitization with weekly scalp DPC. TCRdb reprocessed the RACE reads with MiXCR, giving one entry per CDR3 protein. Here the sample spans 100,000 or so distinct CDR3 sequences, under 40% being singletons. Sequenced material: whole blood, taken in connection with sensitization to the hapten diphenylcyclopropenone (DPC). These receptor sequences come from a man aged 35 to 55 with alopecia areata. Some clones in this sample may be carry-over from other donors' samples.

This sequence joins TRBV28 and TRBJ1-2; 10 nucleotides line up with TRBD1. Germline V gene lookup returns CDR1 MDHEN and CDR2 SYDVKM. The CDR3 totals 13 residues. Unmatched junction bases numbered 7, after V lost 10 bases and J lost 5 bases. The CDR3 DNA reads TGTGCCATAGGCGGACAGGGGGGATATGGCTACACCTTC. This gives the protein CAIGGQGGYGYTF.

This chain links TRBV9 with TRBJ2-1, with 9 bases that match TRBD2. The CDR3 is 17 residues long. CDR1 is SGDLS and CDR2 is YYNGEE in the germline V gene. Losses at the gene ends were 0 bases for V and 0 bases for J; bases not matched to a gene: 4. The CDR3 DNA reads as TGTGCCAGCAGCGTAGCGGCTAGCGGGAACTCCTACAATGAGCAGTTCTTC. Its translation is CASSVAASGNSYNEQFF.

The chain uses TRBV29-1 and TRBJ1-2, with TRBD1 identical over 10 bases. The V and J ends lost 4 bases and 14 bases, in that order; junction bases with no gene match: 13. This CDR3 spans 13 amino acids. CDR1 is SQVTM, CDR2 ANQGSEA, per germline. The CDR3 protein is CSVVRDRGGPGTF. The CDR3 bases are TGCAGCGTTGTCCGGGACAGGGGCGGTCCGGGGACCTTC.

This clonotype was observed a few times. CDR3 bases: TGTGCCTGGTCCGGGACTAGCCTCTCTTTTGAGCAGTTCTTC. Its translation is CAWSGTSLSFEQFF. This chain connects TRBV30 to TRBJ2-1; TRBD2 matches at 9 bases. The CDR3 length is 14 residues. Looked up from germline, CDR1 is GTSNPN and CDR2 is SVGIG (reference sequence). V shed 5 bases, J shed 9 bases, and the junction held 11 bases outside the gene matches.

V is TRBV6-5 and J is TRBJ2-1; D perhaps matches TRBD2 (6 bases). Trimming took off 0 bases at V and 7 bases at J, with 16 bases between the two ends. Germline-derived CDR1 and CDR2 are MNHEY and SVGAGI. The CDR3 extends over 16 amino acids. The CDR3 bases are TGTGCCAGCAGTTACTCGTCTTTCTCGGGAGCGAATGAGCAGTTCTTC. This translates into CASSYSSFSGANEQFF.

The table lists this clonotype with a few counts. The gene calls are TRBV24-1 and TRBJ2-7, with 8 bases lining up with TRBD2. V was clipped by 5 bases and J by 5 bases; unmatched bases: 19. The V gene's germline CDR1 is KGHDR and CDR2 SFDVKD. The CDR3 loop spans 18 amino acids. The CDR3 DNA follows: TGTGCCACCAGTGTACGGGAGGGCCCTCTATCAAATACGAACGAGCAGTACGTC. Protein product: CATSVREGPLSNTNEQYV.

The rearrangement uses TRBV12-2 and TRBJ2-5; whether TRBD1, the table's D call, matches the DNA was not checked. TRBV12-2 is recorded as a pseudogene. The CDR3 sequence is 15 residues long. CDR3 in DNA: TGTGCAAGTCGGCGACCGACAATCAAAAGGGGGACCCAGTACTTC. Its translation is CASRRPTIKRGTQYF.

Ten or more counts support this clonotype. This chain uses TRBV29-1 with TRBJ2-1; D possibly corresponds to TRBD2 (5 bases). V was shortened by 4 bases and J by 0 bases, with 7 bases between the two germline ends. Germline V gives CDR1 SQVTM, CDR2 ANQGSEA. The CDR3 loop spans 13 amino acids. DNA of the CDR3: TGCAGCGTTGCGACTACCTCCTACAATGAGCAGTTCTTC. This encodes CSVATTSYNEQFF.

The rearrangement links TRBV6-2 or TRBV6-3 to TRBJ2-3; 9 bases agree with TRBD2. CDR1 is MNHEY, CDR2 SVGEGT, per germline. V shed 6 bases, J shed 6 bases, and the junction held 10 bases outside the gene matches. There are 15 residues in the CDR3. This CDR3 reads CASRDSGSIVDTQYF. The CDR3 nucleotides read TGTGCCAGCAGGGATAGCGGGAGCATTGTGGATACGCAGTATTTT.

The table lists this clonotype with a few counts. The chain couples TRBV5-6 to TRBJ2-7; 9 bases match TRBD1. CDR3 length: 13 amino acids. The V and J ends lost 4 bases and 4 bases, in that order; junction bases with no gene match: 3. CDR1 is SGHDT and CDR2 is YYEEEE in the germline V gene. CDR3: CASSLDRGYEQYV. Here the CDR3 DNA reads TGTGCCAGCAGCCTGGACAGGGGATACGAGCAGTACGTC.

This chain connects TRBV2 to TRBJ2-3; D may be TRBD1 or TRBD2 (6 bases each). The length of the CDR3 is 12 residues. Trimming left V 7 bases short and J 6 bases short, with 11 bases between. Germline V gene sequence: CDR1 SNHLY, CDR2 FYNNEI. The CDR3 region has the DNA TGTGCCAGCAAGGGGGACTCCGATACGCAGTATTTT. Its protein is CASKGDSDTQYF.

The J gene is TRBJ2-1, the V gene TRBV29-1, with D possibly being TRBD2 (5 bases). The germline V gene has CDR1 SQVTM and CDR2 ANQGSEA. V was trimmed by 4 bases and J by 1 base, leaving 11 bases between them. The CDR3 totals 14 residues. DNA of the CDR3: TGCAGCGTTGTGAAGCCGGGGTCCTACAATGAGCAGTTCTTC. It codes for CSVVKPGSYNEQFF.

The gene calls are TRBV4-2 and TRBJ2-5; TRBD2 agrees at 8 bases. The germline CDR1 and CDR2 sequences are LGHNA and YNFKEQ. The CDR3 covers 16 residues. Germline trimming cut 0 bases from V and 5 bases from J; bases unmatched to any gene: 8. CDR3 in amino acids: CASSQEAGEVRETQYF. The CDR3 DNA reads as TGTGCCAGCAGCCAAGAAGCGGGAGAGGTTCGTGAGACCCAGTACTTC.

The chain recombines TRBV4-1 with TRBJ2-7; D is perhaps TRBD1 (6 bases). Between the trimmed V and J ends, which lost 3 bases and 2 bases, there was a span of 17 bases. The CDR3 is 16 residues long. The germline CDR1 and CDR2 sequences are MGHRA and YSYEKL. The CDR3 nucleotides are TGCGCCAGCAGCCATACTGACAGGAATAGGCCCTACGAGCAGTACGTC. This translates into CASSHTDRNRPYEQYV.

The V and J genes are TRBV4-1 and TRBJ2-7; TRBD2 aligns across 8 bases. This CDR3 spans 15 amino acids. Germline V gives CDR1 MGHRA, CDR2 YSYEKL. J was trimmed by 3 bases and V by 1 base; bases with no gene match: 5. The CDR3 loop reads CASSQAPGGRYEQYV. CDR3 nucleotides: TGCGCCAGCAGCCAAGCACCGGGAGGGCGCTACGAGCAGTACGTC.

This clonotype was detected only a few times. The chain recombines TRBV4-1 with TRBJ2-1; 14 bases align to TRBD2. Germline V gene data show CDR1 as MGHRA and CDR2 as YSYEKL. The CDR3 sequence is 15 residues long. With V trimmed by 4 bases and J by 8 bases, 4 bases remained unmatched. For the CDR3, the DNA is TGCGCCAGCAGCCGACTAGCGGGAGGGCGGGATGAGCAGTTCTTC. It specifies CASSRLAGGRDEQFF.

This chain uses TRBV6-1 with TRBJ2-3; TRBD2 matches at 10 bases. Germline CDR1 reads MNHNS; CDR2 reads SASEGT. The length of the CDR3 is 12 residues. Unmatched junction bases numbered 10, after V lost 8 bases and J lost 14 bases. The CDR3: CASSLAGEVPYF. The CDR3 DNA sequence: TGTGCCAGCTCGCTAGCGGGAGAGGTACCGTATTTT.

The chain has TRBV7-2 and TRBJ2-3; D call uncertain. Germline CDR1 reads SGHTA; CDR2 reads FQGNSA. The ends were cut back, 3 bases at V and 8 bases at J, with 6 bases in the middle. The CDR3 has 11 amino acids. The CDR3 bases are TGTGCCAGCAGCTTGGAGATTACGCAGTATTTT. Translating it yields CASSLEITQYF.

This clonotype was found a few times. V and J are TRBV12-3 or TRBV12-4 and TRBJ2-3; 7 nucleotides agree with TRBD2. This CDR3 contains 15 residues. V lost 5 bases and J lost 1; bases outside the gene matches: 6. The CDR3 protein is CASSQRGPGTDTQYF. For the CDR3, the DNA is TGTGCCAGCAGTCAGCGGGGACCTGGCACAGATACGCAGTATTTT.

This clonotype was counted between two and nine times. The chain joins TRBV20-1 to TRBJ1-1; 7 nucleotides agree with TRBD1. In germline, CDR1 is DFQATT, CDR2 SNEGSKA (reference sequence). The ends lost 6 bases at V and 11 bases at J; junction bases unmatched: 9. The CDR3 has 11 amino acids. The CDR3 region is CSARQGPRAFF. CDR3 bases: TGCAGTGCCCGACAGGGCCCGAGGGCTTTCTTT.

CDR3 amino acids: CASSSPRDRGPEAFF. The CDR3 coding sequence is TGTGCCAGCAGTTCCCCCCGGGACAGGGGCCCTGAAGCTTTCTTT. The chain has TRBV28 and TRBJ1-1, with 10 bases that match TRBD1. Trimming took 4 bases from V and 6 from J; bases not matched to a gene: 8. The CDR3 consists of 15 residues. CDR1 MDHEN and CDR2 SYDVKM come from the germline V gene.

The chain joins TRBV29-1 to TRBJ2-1; 8 positions match TRBD2. The CDR3 sequence is 14 residues long. CDR1 is SQVTM, CDR2 ANQGSEA, per germline. The ends lost 3 bases at V and 7 bases at J; junction bases unmatched: 8. CDR3 nucleotide sequence: TGCAGCGTTGAGGACGGGAGGGCCTTAAATGAGCAGTTCTTC. Protein product: CSVEDGRALNEQFF.

The V call is TRBV29-1, the J call TRBJ1-1; 9 nucleotides match TRBD1. Per germline, CDR1 SQVTM and CDR2 ANQGSEA. This CDR3 contains 12 residues. V was clipped by 7 bases and J by 7 bases; unmatched bases: 7. CDR3 nucleotide sequence: TGCAGCGGGGGACAGGGAAGCTATGAAGCTTTCTTT. Residues: CSGGQGSYEAFF.

This clonotype was counted a few times. The chain has TRBV6-2 or TRBV6-3 and TRBJ2-2; D ambiguous. The CDR3 extends over 15 amino acids. V was shortened by 0 bases and J by 4 bases, with 9 bases between the two germline ends. Germline V CDR1 and CDR2: MNHEY, SVGEGT. The CDR3 coding sequence is TGTGCCAGCAGTTACTCGAGTAAGGGCACCGGGGAGCTGTTTTTT. Encoded protein: CASSYSSKGTGELFF.

The V and J genes are TRBV30 and TRBJ2-1; maybe TRBD2 (5 bases). This CDR3 has 10 residues. Between the trimmed V and J ends, which lost 4 bases and 15 bases, there was a span of 13 bases. Germline CDR1 and CDR2: GTSNPN and SVGIG (reference sequence). CDR3 sequence (DNA): TGTGCCTGGACCCGGGATATTACGTTCTTC. This encodes CAWTRDITFF.

The genes are TRBV5-5 and TRBJ2-7; 7 nucleotides agree with TRBD2. The CDR3 is 14 amino acids. J lost 7 bases, V lost 2 bases, and 9 bases had no gene match. Germline loops: CDR1 SGHKS, CDR2 YYEKEE (reference sequence). CDR3 DNA: TGTGCCAGCAGCTTAGTAGGGGCGCGGGGGGAGCAGTACGTC. Its translation is CASSLVGARGEQYV.

The gene calls are TRBV11-2 and TRBJ2-1; 11 nucleotides line up with TRBD2. Germline V CDR1 and CDR2: SGHAT, FQNNGV. The CDR3 length is 15 residues. Trimming cost V 3 bases and J 5 bases; bases outside gene matches: 3. CDR3 nucleotides: TGTGCCAGCAGCTTCGGGACTAGCGGCCACAATGAGCAGTTCTTC. Protein product: CASSFGTSGHNEQFF.